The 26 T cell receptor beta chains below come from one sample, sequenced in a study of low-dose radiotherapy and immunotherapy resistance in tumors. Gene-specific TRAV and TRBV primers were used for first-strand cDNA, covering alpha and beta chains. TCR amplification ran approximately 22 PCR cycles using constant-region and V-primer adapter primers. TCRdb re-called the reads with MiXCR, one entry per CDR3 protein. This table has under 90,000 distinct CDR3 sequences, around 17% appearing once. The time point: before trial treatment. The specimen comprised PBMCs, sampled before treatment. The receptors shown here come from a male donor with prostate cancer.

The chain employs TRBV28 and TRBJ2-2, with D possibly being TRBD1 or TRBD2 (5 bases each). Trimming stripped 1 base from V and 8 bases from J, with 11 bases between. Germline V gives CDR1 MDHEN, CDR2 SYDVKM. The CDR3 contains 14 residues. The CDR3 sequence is CASSLLGTEGELFF. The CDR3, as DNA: TGTGCCAGCAGTTTATTGGGGACCGAAGGGGAGCTGTTTTTT.

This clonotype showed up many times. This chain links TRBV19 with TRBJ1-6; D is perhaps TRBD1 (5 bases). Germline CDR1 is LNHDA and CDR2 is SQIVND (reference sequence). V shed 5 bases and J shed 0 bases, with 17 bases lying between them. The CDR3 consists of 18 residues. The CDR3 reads CASSPGRDPSSYNSPLHF. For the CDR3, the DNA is TGTGCCAGTAGTCCCGGACGGGACCCAAGCTCCTATAATTCACCCCTCCACTTT.

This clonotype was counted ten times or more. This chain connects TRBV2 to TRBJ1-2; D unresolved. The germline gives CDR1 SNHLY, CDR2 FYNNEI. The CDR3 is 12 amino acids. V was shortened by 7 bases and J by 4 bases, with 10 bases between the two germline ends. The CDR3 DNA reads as TGTGCCAGCATCTGGGAAAGCTATGGCTACACCTTC. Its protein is CASIWESYGYTF.

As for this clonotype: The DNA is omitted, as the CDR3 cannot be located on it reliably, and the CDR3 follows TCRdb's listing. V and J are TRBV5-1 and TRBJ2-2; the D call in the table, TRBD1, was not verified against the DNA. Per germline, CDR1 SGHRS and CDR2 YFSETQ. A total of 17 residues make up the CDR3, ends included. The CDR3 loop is CASSSFRGGGTGELFFF.

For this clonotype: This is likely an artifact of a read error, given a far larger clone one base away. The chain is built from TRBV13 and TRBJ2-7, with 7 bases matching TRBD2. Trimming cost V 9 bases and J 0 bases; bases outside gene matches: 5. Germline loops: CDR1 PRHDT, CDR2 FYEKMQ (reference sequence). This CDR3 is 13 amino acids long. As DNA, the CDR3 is TGTGCCAGTGGGGGGGTACTCTCCTACGAGCAGTACTTC. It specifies CASGGVLSYEQYF.

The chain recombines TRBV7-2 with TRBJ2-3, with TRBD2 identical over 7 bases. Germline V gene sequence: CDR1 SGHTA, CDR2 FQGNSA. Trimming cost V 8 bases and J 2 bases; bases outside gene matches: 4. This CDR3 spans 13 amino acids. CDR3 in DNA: TGTGCCAGCTCTAGCGGAAACACAGATACGCAGTATTTT. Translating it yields CASSSGNTDTQYF.

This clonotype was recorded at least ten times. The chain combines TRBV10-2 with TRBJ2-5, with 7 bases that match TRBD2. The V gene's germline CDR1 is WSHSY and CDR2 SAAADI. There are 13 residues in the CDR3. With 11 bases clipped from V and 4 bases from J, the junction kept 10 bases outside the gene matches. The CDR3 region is CAGMGGVGETQYF. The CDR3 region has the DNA TGCGCCGGCATGGGGGGGGTAGGAGAGACCCAGTACTTC.

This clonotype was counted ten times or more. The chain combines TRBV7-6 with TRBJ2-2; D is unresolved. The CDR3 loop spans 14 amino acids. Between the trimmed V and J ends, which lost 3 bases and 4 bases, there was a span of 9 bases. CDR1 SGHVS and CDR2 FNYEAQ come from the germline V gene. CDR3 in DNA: TGTGCCAGCAGCTTTCATGGGCCCACCGGGGAGCTGTTTTTT. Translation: CASSFHGPTGELFF.

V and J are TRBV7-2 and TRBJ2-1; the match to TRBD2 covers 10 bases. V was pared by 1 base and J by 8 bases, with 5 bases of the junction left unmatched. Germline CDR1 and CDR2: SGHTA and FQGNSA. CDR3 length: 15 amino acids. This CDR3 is CASSLGLAGVHEQFF. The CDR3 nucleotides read TGTGCCAGCAGCTTAGGGCTAGCGGGAGTCCATGAGCAGTTCTTC.

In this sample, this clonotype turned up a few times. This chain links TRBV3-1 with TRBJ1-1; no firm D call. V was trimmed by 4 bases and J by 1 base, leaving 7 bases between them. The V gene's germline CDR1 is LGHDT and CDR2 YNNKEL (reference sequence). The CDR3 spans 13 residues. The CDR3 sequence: CASSPNTNTEAFF. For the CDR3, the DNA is TGTGCCAGCAGCCCCAACACGAACACTGAAGCTTTCTTT.

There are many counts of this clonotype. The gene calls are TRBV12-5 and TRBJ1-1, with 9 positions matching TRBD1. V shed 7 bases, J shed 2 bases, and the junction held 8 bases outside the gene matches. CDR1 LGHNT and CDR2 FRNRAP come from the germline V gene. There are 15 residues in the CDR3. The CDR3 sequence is CASAPGQGTNTEAFF. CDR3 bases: TGTGCTAGTGCCCCAGGACAGGGGACAAACACTGAAGCTTTCTTT. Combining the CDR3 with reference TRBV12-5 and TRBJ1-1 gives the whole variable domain DARVTQTPRHKVTEMGQEVTMRCQPILGHNTVFWYRQTMMQGLELLAYFRNRAPLDDSGMPKDRFSAEMPDATLATLKIQPSEPRDSAVYFCASAPGQGTNTEAFFGQGTRLTVV.

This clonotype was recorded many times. The CDR3 sequence is CSARPPGGAGETQYF. DNA for the CDR3: TGCAGTGCTAGACCTCCCGGGGGGGCGGGAGAGACCCAGTACTTC. The V call is TRBV20-1, the J call TRBJ2-5, with 8 bases identical to TRBD2. The CDR3 consists of 15 residues. Germline-derived CDR1 and CDR2 are DFQATT and SNEGSKA (reference sequence). Unmatched junction bases numbered 9, after V lost 2 bases and J lost 4 bases.

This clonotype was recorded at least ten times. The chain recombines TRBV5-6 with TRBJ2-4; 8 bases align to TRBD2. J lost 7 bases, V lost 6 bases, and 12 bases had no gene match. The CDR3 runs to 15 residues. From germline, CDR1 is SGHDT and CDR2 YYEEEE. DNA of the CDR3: TGTGCCAGCACGGGGGGGGGCACAGGGTTGAACATTCAGTACTTC. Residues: CASTGGGTGLNIQYF.

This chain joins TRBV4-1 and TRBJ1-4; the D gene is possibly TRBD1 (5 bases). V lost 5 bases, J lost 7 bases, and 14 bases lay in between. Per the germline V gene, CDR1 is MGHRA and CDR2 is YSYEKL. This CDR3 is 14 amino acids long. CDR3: CASSRSGGGEKLFF. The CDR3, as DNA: TGCGCCAGCAGCAGGTCGGGGGGAGGTGAAAAACTGTTTTTT.

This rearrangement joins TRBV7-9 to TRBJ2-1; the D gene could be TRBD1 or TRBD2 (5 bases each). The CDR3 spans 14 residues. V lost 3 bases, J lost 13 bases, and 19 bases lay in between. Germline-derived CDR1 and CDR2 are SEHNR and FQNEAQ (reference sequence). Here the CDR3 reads CASSFLTGVGPQFF. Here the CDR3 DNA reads TGTGCCAGCAGCTTCCTTACGGGTGTGGGACCTCAGTTCTTC.

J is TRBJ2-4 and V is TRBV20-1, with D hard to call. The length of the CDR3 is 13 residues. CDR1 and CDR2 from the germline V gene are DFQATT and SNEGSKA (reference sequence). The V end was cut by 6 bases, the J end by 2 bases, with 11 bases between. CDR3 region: CSALPSTKNIQYF. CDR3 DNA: TGCAGTGCCTTACCGAGTACCAAAAACATTCAGTACTTC.

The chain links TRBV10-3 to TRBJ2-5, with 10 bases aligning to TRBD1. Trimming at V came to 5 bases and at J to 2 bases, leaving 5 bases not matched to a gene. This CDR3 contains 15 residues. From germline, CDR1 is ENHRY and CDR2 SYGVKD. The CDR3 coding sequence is TGTGCCATCAGTTCCGGGACAGGGGTTCAAGAGACCCAGTACTTC. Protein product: CAISSGTGVQETQYF.

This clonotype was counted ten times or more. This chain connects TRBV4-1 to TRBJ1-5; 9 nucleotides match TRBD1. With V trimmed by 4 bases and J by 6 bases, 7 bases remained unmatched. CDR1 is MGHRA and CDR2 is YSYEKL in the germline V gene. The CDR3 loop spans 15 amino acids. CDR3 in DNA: TGCGCCAGCAGCCCGAGGACAGGGGCGAGTCAGCCCCAGCATTTT. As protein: CASSPRTGASQPQHF.

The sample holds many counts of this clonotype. The CDR3 sequence: CASRSGPSSYEQYF. The CDR3 bases are TGTGCCAGCAGGTCGGGCCCCTCCTCCTACGAGCAGTACTTC. V and J are TRBV12-3 or TRBV12-4 and TRBJ2-7; D is unresolved. V was clipped by 6 bases and J by 0 bases, with 12 bases between them. The CDR3 has 14 residues.

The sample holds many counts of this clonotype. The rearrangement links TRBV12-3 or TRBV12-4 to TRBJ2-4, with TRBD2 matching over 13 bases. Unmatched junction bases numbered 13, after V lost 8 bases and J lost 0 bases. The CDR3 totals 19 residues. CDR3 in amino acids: CASALTSGGTPIAKNIQYF. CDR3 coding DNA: TGTGCCAGCGCTCTGACTAGCGGGGGGACTCCTATAGCCAAAAACATTCAGTACTTC.

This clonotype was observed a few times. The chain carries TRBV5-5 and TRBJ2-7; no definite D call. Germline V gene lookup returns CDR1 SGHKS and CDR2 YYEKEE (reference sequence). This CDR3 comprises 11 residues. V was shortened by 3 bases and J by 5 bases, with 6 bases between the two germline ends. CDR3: CASSSRHEQYF. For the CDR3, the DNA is TGTGCCAGCAGCTCCAGACACGAGCAGTACTTC.

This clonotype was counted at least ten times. CDR3 sequence (DNA): TGTGCCAGCAATCGAATAACCGAGGGGGGGAGCTCCTACAATGAGCAGTTCTTC. This codes for CASNRITEGGSSYNEQFF. The rearrangement links TRBV6-2 or TRBV6-3 to TRBJ2-1, with D possibly matching TRBD2 (7 bases). The CDR3 is made up of 18 amino acids. Germline V lookup: CDR1 MNHEY, CDR2 SVGEGT. Trimming removed 7 bases at V and 0 bases at J, with 22 bases between.

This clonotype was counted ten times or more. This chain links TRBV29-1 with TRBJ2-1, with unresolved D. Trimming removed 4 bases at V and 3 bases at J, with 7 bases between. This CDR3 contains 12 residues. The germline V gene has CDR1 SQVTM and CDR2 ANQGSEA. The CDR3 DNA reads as TGCAGCGTTGTTCACAACTACAATGAGCAGTTCTTC. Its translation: CSVVHNYNEQFF.

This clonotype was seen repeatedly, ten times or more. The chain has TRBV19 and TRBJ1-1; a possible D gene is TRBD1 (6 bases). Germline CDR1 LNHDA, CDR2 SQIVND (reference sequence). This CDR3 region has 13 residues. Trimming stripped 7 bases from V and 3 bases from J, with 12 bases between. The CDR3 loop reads CASKGELDTEAFF. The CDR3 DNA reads TGTGCCAGTAAGGGGGAGCTGGACACTGAAGCTTTCTTT.

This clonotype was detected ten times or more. The CDR3 protein is CSSGVPGTRAHTEAFF. DNA for the CDR3: TGCAGCTCTGGGGTCCCGGGGACGAGAGCTCACACTGAAGCTTTCTTT. This chain uses TRBV29-1 with TRBJ1-1; TRBD1 is a possible D gene (5 bases). CDR1 SQVTM and CDR2 ANQGSEA come from the germline V gene. This CDR3 comprises 16 residues. Trimming removed 8 bases at V and 3 bases at J, with 25 bases between.

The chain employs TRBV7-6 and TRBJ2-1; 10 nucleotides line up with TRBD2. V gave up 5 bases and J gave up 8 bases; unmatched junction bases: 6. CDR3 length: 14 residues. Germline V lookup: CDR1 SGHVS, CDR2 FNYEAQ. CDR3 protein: CASSLSGGGDEQFF. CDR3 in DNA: TGTGCCAGCAGCCTAAGCGGGGGGGGTGATGAGCAGTTCTTC.